The source of this T cell receptor beta chain is a study of T cell repertoires in cytomegalovirus infection (dated by TCRdb to between 2017 and 2020). Some background on the complete study: Peptide stimulations targeted recently identified HLA-C-restricted CMV epitopes, whose presentation resists viral immunomodulation, together with well-studied HLA-B-restricted epitopes. Donor HLA type was relevant to the analysis, as public TCR beta signatures indicated carriage of CMV infection together with the matching HLA type.

TCRdb records Illumina HiSeq 1500 as the sequencer. The public reads were run again by TCRdb, first through fastp at Q25 and then through MiXCR, and only productive beta chains were kept. Under each unique CDR3 protein, matching rows form one entry showing the most common genes and DNA. This sample holds approximately 990,000 distinct CDR3 sequences; roughly 30% were observed only once. The top ten constitute more than 12% of the sample. The treatment or condition label of this sample denotes: in vitro stimulation with specific CMV peptide epitopes to enrich CMV-specific T cells. General study outcomes and caveats: The ex vivo response was dominated by HLA-C-restricted CMV-specific TCR beta clonotypes, and the single most frequent clonotype in two of eight donors was supplied by these HLA-C-restricted clonotypes. In both this cohort and an independent cohort of 352 donors, the cumulative frequency of public TCR beta family members distinguished carriers of CMV infection plus the relevant HLA type.

A remark on this clonotype: Its antigen is currently not known. Per-base qualities were not stored, and no clone one base away is much larger.

Deletion took 3 bases off V and 10 bases off J, with a span of 12 bases between the germline ends. The CDR3 numbers 13 residues from cysteine through phenylalanine. Only the CDR3 region is kept as DNA, spanning 39 bases read in frame from base 1. CDR1 is given as MNHEY and CDR2 as SMNVEV, both from the germline V gene (reference sequence). Here the sequenced sample was cultured CD8+ T cells from PBMCs, taken from culture after CMV antigen stimulation. The V gene is TRBV27 and the J gene is TRBJ1-4, and possibly TRBD1, on 5 matching bases. The receptor comes from a human donor in good health (CMV status not recorded). Some clones in this sample may be carry-over from other donors' samples. Here the CDR3 is given as CASSFGVQGKLFF. The nucleotide sequence reads TGTGCCAGCAGTTTCGGAGTCCAGGGAAAACTGTTTTTT.